The sequence of this TCR beta chain was determined in a study of blood T cell repertoires in COVID-19 (dated by TCRdb to the early 2020s). Broadly, across the study: Collaborator samples came from the United States, Italy and Spain and covered acute and convalescent phases of COVID-19. The samples were drawn from two sources: the first 160 participants of the ongoing ImmuneRACE study, and over 950 subjects contributed by 6 global collaborators. Subjects who had been exposed to COVID-19, were actively infected with it, or had recovered from it provided the deeply sampled blood TCRbeta repertoires that made up the dataset. Sample metadata almost always included a de-identified subject ID, COVID-19 status, age in years and sex. The prospective study material was composed of cDNA or gDNA derived from T cells, B-cell-depleted T cells, or PBMCs. Where available, HLA class I and class II types were obtained from metadata supplied by the sample provider rather than from assay-based typing. A freely available public database, intended as a resource for researchers studying the immune response to SARS-CoV-2, is where the repertoires were released. Overall study results and their limits: How much clinical and demographic metadata was included differed by source and by participant, and the metadata was provided uncurated.

Whole blood was collected in K2EDTA tubes by collaborating institutions according to the institutions' own protocols. For TCRbeta analysis, collaborator samples were shipped as frozen whole blood, as isolated PBMCs, or as DNA extracted from either sample type. On this clone itself: The specificity of this receptor is unknown. Base qualities are missing; no much larger clone stands one base away.

Germline trimming amounts to 0 bases on V and 3 bases on J, with 6 as the count of junction bases outside the gene matches. From cysteine to phenylalanine, the CDR3 is 16 amino acids long. The retained sequence is limited to the CDR3, 48 bases, with the frame set at the first base. CDR1 SEHNR and CDR2 FQNEAQ were looked up in the germline V gene (reference sequence). TCRbeta CDR3 regions were amplified from genomic DNA by means of the immunoSEQ Assay, a bias-controlled multiplex PCR. Concerning the study's data processing: The number of nucleated cells in each sample was estimated by amplification of reference gene primers within the assay. To quantify the absolute abundance of each unique TCRbeta CDR3 rearrangement, sequence reads were collapsed and filtered. For each sample, productive Simpson clonality was calculated as the square root of Simpson's diversity index over productive rearrangements. Sourced from immuneACCESS, this table was stored by TCRdb with only in-frame sequences that have V and J called. A share of the clones is absent; for the studies checked, an unresolved V gene accounts for under half, and the remainder has no known explanation. V and J calls and clone size are those listed in that table; D and trimming were worked out from the DNA. Here the sample has about 250,000 clones; about 91% occur a single time. The top ten clonotypes cover around 1.5% of the sample.

The sequencing sample was made of peripheral blood. The rearrangement combines TRBV7-9 with TRBJ1-1, with 8 central nucleotides matching TRBD1. The source is a man older than 75 with acute or convalescent COVID-19. The nucleotide sequence is TGTGCCAGCAGCTTAGCCCGGACAGGGATGTACACTGAAGCTTTCTTT. Translated, this is CASSLARTGMYTEAFF.